A selection of T cell receptor beta chains follows, all from one sample in a study of blood T cell repertoires in COVID-19. Assay: immunoSEQ multiplex PCR; the TCRdb copy retains only in-frame clones and omits some. The repertoire has approximately 240,000 clones, around 85% of them found once; the top ten carry about 3%. Sequencing input: peripheral blood. Source of these receptors: a woman aged 30 to 39 who had recovered from COVID-19. CDR3s include the opening cysteine and the closing phenylalanine or tryptophan. The D gene is left open where the match is weak. Clone size is not always given. Where it is, it says once, few, many or a class for expanded clones.

>TRBV9|.|.|TRBJ2-1
TGTGCCAGCAGCGTAGAAGGGGGTGAGCAGTTCTTC
CASSVEGGEQFF
>TRBV11-3|.|.|TRBJ2-1
TGTGCCAGCAGCGAGACAGGACGGGCACCCTACAATGAGCAGTTCTTC
CASSETGRAPYNEQFF
>TRBV12-5|.|few|TRBJ2-7
TGTGCTAGTGGTTTGGACGGGTGGGGCCGGACCAGCTACGAGCAGTACTTC
CASGLDGWGRTSYEQYF
>TRBV5-6|.|.|TRBJ2-7
TGTGCCAGCAACCCTACCGGAGTGTTCGAGCAGTACTTC
CASNPTGVFEQYF
>TRBV19|.|.|TRBJ2-5
TGTGCCAGTAGTATCAGGTACCAAGAGACCCAGTACTTC
CASSIRYQETQYF
>TRBV10-3|.|.|TRBJ1-6
TGTGCCATCAGTGACCCTCCGACAGGCCCTAATTCACCCCTCCACTTT
CAISDPPTGPNSPLHF
>TRBV19|TRBD1|.|TRBJ2-7
TGTGCCAGTGCGGACAGGGCCTCCTACGAGCAGTACTTC
CASADRASYEQYF
>TRBV14|.|.|TRBJ2-2
TGTGCCAGCAGCCAAGTTAGAGACAAAACGAACACCGGGGAGCTGTTTTTT
CASSQVRDKTNTGELFF
>TRBV29-1|.|.|TRBJ1-2
TGCAGCGTTGTTGGAGTAGGTTATGGCTACACCTTC
CSVVGVGYGYTF
>TRBV5-1|TRBD1|.|TRBJ2-3
TGCGCCAGCAGCTTAGACAGGGGAGCAGATACGCAGTATTTT
CASSLDRGADTQYF
>TRBV29-1|.|.|TRBJ1-2
TGCAGCGTTACGACATCAGGCTATGGCTACACCTTC
CSVTTSGYGYTF
>TRBV15|.|.|TRBJ1-3
TGTGCCACCAGCAGAGACGCGGGGACGGGAAACACCATATATTTT
CATSRDAGTGNTIYF
>TRBV11-2|TRBD1|few|TRBJ1-1
TGTGCCAGCAGACAGGGGGCGGACACTGAAGCTTTCTTT
CASRQGADTEAFF
>TRBV7-2|.|.|TRBJ2-1
TGTGCCAGCAGCTTAGGGAGCGGCAATGAGCAGTTCTTC
CASSLGSGNEQFF
>TRBV7-9|TRBD1|.|TRBJ1-1
TGTGCCAGCAGTTTTCACGGGACAGGGGGCTCCTTGAACACTGAAGCTTTCTTT
CASSFHGTGGSLNTEAFF
>TRBV14|TRBD1|.|TRBJ1-1
TGTGCCAGCAGCCAAGAACCGGGACAGGGGTCTAAAGCTTTCTTT
CASSQEPGQGSKAFF
>TRBV6-5|.|.|TRBJ2-3
TGTGCCAGCAGCCAAACCGGGTTAAGAACAGATACGCAGTATTTT
CASSQTGLRTDTQYF
>TRBV27|.|.|TRBJ1-3
TGTGCCAGCCGTGCGGTCAGCTCTGGAAACACCATATATTTT
CASRAVSSGNTIYF
>TRBV18|TRBD2|.|TRBJ2-1
TGTGCCAGCTCACCGAGGACTAGCGGGGCCACGGGGGATGAGCAGTTCTTC
CASSPRTSGATGDEQFF
>TRBV2|.|.|TRBJ2-3
TGTGCCAGCACCAGGTCAGATACGCAGTATTTT
CASTRSDTQYF
>TRBV19|.|.|TRBJ1-3
TGTGCCAGTAGTATTTCCAGGGCTGGAAACACCATATATTTT
CASSISRAGNTIYF
>TRBV7-9|.|.|TRBJ1-5
TGTGCCAGCAGCTTAGGTCTGGCTCAGCCCCAGCATTTT
CASSLGLAQPQHF
>TRBV20-1|.|.|TRBJ2-5
TGCAGTGCTAGTGCGCGTAACCAAGAGACCCAGTACTTC
CSASARNQETQYF
>TRBV5-1|TRBD1|.|TRBJ2-1
TGCGCCAGCAGCTCTCTACAGGGGAATGAGCAGTTCTTC
CASSSLQGNEQFF
>TRBV3-1/TRBV3-2|.|once|TRBJ2-3
TGTGCCAGCAGCCAAGATCTCCGGGGAATTAGCACAGATACGCAGTATTTT
CASSQDLRGISTDTQYF
>TRBV29-1|TRBD1|.|TRBJ1-2
TGCAGCGTCAAAGGGACAGCCTATGGCTACACCTTC
CSVKGTAYGYTF
>TRBV15|.|.|TRBJ1-4
TGTGCCACCAGCAGAGATACGAGCCAAAATGAAAAACTGTTTTTT
CATSRDTSQNEKLFF
>TRBV9|TRBD1|.|TRBJ1-2
TGTGCCAGCAGCCCTCACAGGGGGCTGGACTATGGCTACACCTTC
CASSPHRGLDYGYTF
>TRBV27|.|once|TRBJ1-3
TGTGCCAGCATTGACGAGCGACAGCCCCAAGAGGAAGGAAACACCATATATTTT
CASIDERQPQEEGNTIYF
>TRBV9|.|.|TRBJ1-1
TGTGCCAGCAGCGTAGTGAAGGGGATTGAAGCTTTCTTT
CASSVVKGIEAFF
>TRBV29-1|.|.|TRBJ2-6
TGCAGCGTTGAAGAGCGAGGAACAGGGACCAACGTCCTGACTTTC
CSVEERGTGTNVLTF
>TRBV11-2|TRBD2|.|TRBJ2-1
TGTGCCAGCAGCTTAAATAGAGGAGCGGGGGGTACCTACAATGAGCAGTTCTTC
CASSLNRGAGGTYNEQFF
>TRBV7-3|TRBD2|.|TRBJ2-1
TGTGCCAGCAGCTTAACCCCGGGGGGTGAGCAGTTCTTC
CASSLTPGGEQFF
>TRBV5-1|TRBD1|.|TRBJ1-1
TGCGCCAGCAGCTTGCTGGGACAGCCGAACACTGAAGCTTTCTTT
CASSLLGQPNTEAFF
>TRBV24-1|TRBD2|.|TRBJ2-7
TGTGCCACCAGTGAACCCAGACTAGCGGGGGGACCCGGAGTAAACTACGAGCAGTACTTC
CATSEPRLAGGPGVNYEQYF
>TRBV10-3|.|few|TRBJ1-1
TGTGCCATCAGTTCAGGGTACACTGAAGCTTTCTTT
CAISSGYTEAFF
>TRBV6-2/TRBV6-3|.|.|TRBJ2-7
TGTGCCAGCAGTCCCCGTCCGTCCTACGAGCAGTACTTC
CASSPRPSYEQYF
>TRBV19|.|few|TRBJ1-1
TGTGCCAGTTCTAAAGGCGGTGTGAACACTGAAGCTTTCTTT
CASSKGGVNTEAFF
>TRBV19|TRBD1|.|TRBJ1-5
TGTGCCAGTAGTACTACCGGGACAGGGAGTAATCAGCCCCAGCATTTT
CASSTTGTGSNQPQHF
>TRBV6-4|.|.|TRBJ2-6
TGTGCCAGCAGTGACTCCGGACAAACTGGGGCCAACGTCCTGACTTTC
CASSDSGQTGANVLTF
>TRBV3-1/TRBV3-2|TRBD2|.|TRBJ2-1
TGTGCCAGCAGCCACCTAGCGGGGGGGCCCTATGAGCAGTTCTTC
CASSHLAGGPYEQFF
>TRBV19|.|.|TRBJ1-1
TGTGCCAGTAAGAGCGGAGCGTACACTGAAGCTTTCTTT
CASKSGAYTEAFF
>TRBV5-5|.|.|TRBJ2-3
TGTGCCAGCAGCCCCGAACAGGGAACAGATACGCAGTATTTT
CASSPEQGTDTQYF
>TRBV3-1/TRBV3-2|.|few|TRBJ1-6
TGTGCCAGCAGCCAAGATAATTCGGGACAACAAAATTCACCCCTCCACTTT
CASSQDNSGQQNSPLHF
>TRBV2|.|.|TRBJ1-3
TGTGCCAGCAATCCCAACCTACAGTTCTCTGGAAACACCATATATTTT
CASNPNLQFSGNTIYF
>TRBV5-1|TRBD1|.|TRBJ1-2
TGCGCCAGCAGCAGGGGACAGGGTGGCGGAAACTATGGCTACACCTTC
CASSRGQGGGNYGYTF
>TRBV5-6|TRBD1|.|TRBJ2-7
TGTGCCAGCAGCCGGGGGACAGGGTACTACGAGCAGTACTTC
CASSRGTGYYEQYF
>TRBV5-1|.|.|TRBJ2-1
TGCGCCAGCAAAACGGACTTAAGGTCCTCGGATGAGCAGTTCTTC
CASKTDLRSSDEQFF
>TRBV5-1|TRBD1|.|TRBJ2-7
TGCGCCAGCAGCCCTGGACAGGGGGCGATTCCCTACGAGCAGTACTTC
CASSPGQGAIPYEQYF
>TRBV6-1|TRBD1|.|TRBJ1-6
TGTGCCAGCAGAGAAACACACGGGACAGCACGCGATAATTCACCCCTCCACTTT
CASRETHGTARDNSPLHF
>TRBV19|.|few|TRBJ1-4
TGTGCCAGTACCATTCTAGCGTCTAATGAAAAACTGTTTTTT
CASTILASNEKLFF